The rows below give T cell receptor beta chains drawn from one sample of a study of OX40 agonist ivuxolimab in advanced cancers. Clones were sequenced by immunoSEQ multiplex PCR, and TCRdb holds only the in-frame ones, with some missing. Altogether under 100,000 clones are present, about four fifths being singletons, with the ten largest covering around 5.9%. Sequenced material: CD4+ or CD8+ T cells sorted from blood, taken in a trial of the OX40 agonist ivuxolimab. The receptors shown here come from an adult with an advanced solid tumor such as melanoma, head and neck, liver or kidney cancer. Both conserved end residues are trimmed from each CDR3. The order of the fields is J gene, V gene, CDR3 protein.

TRBJ2-6 | TRBV29-1 | SVSGGSGANVLT
TRBJ1-5 | TRBV29-1 | SVASVNQPQH
TRBJ2-3 | TRBV19 | ASTPGRLASTDTQY
TRBJ2-3 | TRBV6-1 | ASRVLGTDTQY
TRBJ2-1 | TRBV27 | ASSLGSLDEQF
TRBJ2-2 | TRBV7-2 | ASSLVASVDTGELF
TRBJ1-1 | TRBV29-1 | SVPQGGIEAF
TRBJ2-1 | TRBV6-4 | ASSGTGTNEQF
TRBJ1-6 | TRBV2 | ASSSSSYNSPLH
TRBJ2-1 | TRBV4-1 | ASSQDYGLAQGNEQF
TRBJ2-5 | TRBV27 | ASSFFGGAKETQY
TRBJ2-3 | TRBV7-6 | ASSSGITDTQY
TRBJ2-7 | TRBV25-1 | ASSGYTGQQY
TRBJ1-2 | TRBV4-2 | ASSQGGPVGDYGYT
TRBJ1-2 | TRBV5-4 | ASSSGTDGYT
TRBJ2-5 | TRBV5-4 | ASSPASEETQY
TRBJ1-6 | TRBV27 | ASSQTVSGYSPLH
TRBJ1-1 | TRBV5-8 | ASSLGDRVNTEAF
TRBJ2-7 | TRBV5-1 | ASSVNGGGLTNEQY
TRBJ2-3 | TRBV18 | ASSPLIQGAGTDTQY
TRBJ1-4 | TRBV6-1 | ASSGPGTANEKLF
TRBJ1-1 | TRBV7-6 | ASSFSSGGRTEAF
TRBJ1-6 | TRBV27 | ASSLGTGGNSPLH
TRBJ2-3 | TRBV18 | ASSPPGLAGGQDTQY
TRBJ2-7 | TRBV16 | ASSHQGGEVPITLYEQY
TRBJ2-7 | TRBV9 | ASSVFPGTSSYEQY
TRBJ2-3 | TRBV5-1 | ASSPRTGMSYTDTQY
TRBJ2-7 | TRBV7-2 | ASSRAGEWNEQY
TRBJ2-3 | TRBV6-5 | ASSAPTDTQY